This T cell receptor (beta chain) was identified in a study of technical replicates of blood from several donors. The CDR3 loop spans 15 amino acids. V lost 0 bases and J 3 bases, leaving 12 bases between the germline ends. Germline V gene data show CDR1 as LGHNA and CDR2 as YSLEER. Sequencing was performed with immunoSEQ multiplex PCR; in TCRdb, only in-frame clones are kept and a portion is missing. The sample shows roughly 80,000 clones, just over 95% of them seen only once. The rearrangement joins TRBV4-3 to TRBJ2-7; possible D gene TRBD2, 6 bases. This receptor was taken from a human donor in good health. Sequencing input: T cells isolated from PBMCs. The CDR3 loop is CASSQDMGLSYEQYF. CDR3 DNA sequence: TGCGCCAGCAGCCAAGATATGGGACTGAGCTACGAGCAGTACTTC.